This T cell receptor (beta chain) was recovered during a study of Ad26.COV2.S vaccination and SARS-CoV-2 variants (dated by TCRdb to the early 2020s). Regarding the complete study: Vaccine-arm donors were drawn from COV1001, a multicentre, randomized, double-blind, placebo-controlled phase I-IIa trial of Ad26.COV2.S in healthy adults. The specificity and breadth of SARS-CoV-2-reactive T cell receptors after Ad26.COV2.S vaccination were assessed by TCRbeta repertoire sequencing. A total of some 30 samples were included in the TCR-sequenced set, comprising about 20 Ad26.COV2.S vaccine recipients, 5 placebo recipients and 8 SARS-CoV-2 convalescent individuals. Trial participants were randomized into five groups of five: low-dose or high-dose Ad26.COV2.S given once or twice, or placebo on both occasions. Ad26.COV2.S was administered intramuscularly at a dose of 5x10^10 or 1x10^11 viral particles, either as one shot or as two shots given 56 days apart. Blinding of investigators to trial group allocation was maintained during experiments and outcome assessment.

The immunoSEQ Assay was the method used to sequence TCRbeta CDR3 regions. After extraction, genomic DNA underwent amplification by bias-controlled multiplex PCR, followed by high-throughput sequencing. The authors processed their data as follows. To quantify the absolute abundance of every unique TCRbeta CDR3 region, sequences were collapsed and filtered. T cell fraction was estimated by normalizing TCRbeta template counts to usable DNA, which was measured by amplifying reference genes present in all nucleated cells. Repertoire TCRs were annotated as SARS-CoV-2-specific when V gene, CDR3 amino acid sequence and J gene were exactly matched to a known reactive TCR set. The reference SARS-CoV-2 TCR set came from MIRA and was filtered for enrichment in COVID-19-positive ImmuneCODE repertoires, removing public or cross-reactive TCRs. Using the MIRA antigens, annotated TCRs were further analysed by specific ORF or by position within an ORF. Breadth was defined as annotated unique rearrangements over total unique productive rearrangements; depth was the summed frequency of those rearrangements. Group comparisons of TCR breadth used two-sided Wilcoxon rank-sum tests. Drawn from immuneACCESS, this table holds only the in-frame rearrangements with V and J called that TCRdb kept. Clones are partly lost; checked studies trace under half to an unresolved V gene and leave the rest unexplained. The V and J calls and clone size were taken over from that table, and D and trimming were inferred from the DNA. The sample has 300,000 to 400,000 clones on record, approximately 86% of them singletons. Of the sample, around 11% falls within the top ten clones.

According to the study, the label for this sample's treatment or condition signals: about 20 received Ad26.COV2.S at low or high dose, single or two shots; 5 received placebo; per-sample allocation not given. Repertoires of vaccine and placebo recipients were sequenced from samples taken on day 63 after the first injection. Between 29 July and 7 August 2020, Cohort 1b enrolled approximately 26 adults aged 18-55 years at one site in Boston, USA. Ad26.COV2.S was a replication-incompetent adenovirus type 26 vector that expressed a prefusion-stabilized SARS-CoV-2 spike protein derived from the original Wuhan strain. To note about this clone: No antigen is known for it. A far larger clone is one base from this, pointing to a likely read error.

On the study overall, not on this receptor specifically: The study was not powered to compare responses between vaccine doses or regimens. After vaccination, spike-specific CD8+ and CD4+ T cell responses were reported to show substantial breadth. The authors noted that total T cell responses may have been underestimated by the TCR breadth and depth analyses. Vaccine and placebo recipients had similar non-spike TCR breadth, a finding consistent with the vaccine containing only spike. Higher spike-specific TCR breadth was observed in Ad26.COV2.S recipients than in placebo recipients (P = 0.0014).

The receptor's source is a person between 18 and 60 years old who received the Ad26.COV2.S COVID-19 vaccine or a placebo. The source material was peripheral blood, sampled in a trial of Ad26.COV2.S vaccine versus placebo.

The DNA sequence is given as TGTGCCAGCAGCCAAGTTGCCTACGAGCAGTACTTC. Its translation is CASSQVAYEQYF. The V gene is TRBV14 and the J gene is TRBJ2-7, with the D gene too uncertain to name. Including the terminal cysteine and phenylalanine, the CDR3 comprises 12 residues. Only the CDR3 portion is preserved as DNA: 36 bases, with reading frame beginning at the first base. Trimming at the junction amounts to 1 base on V and 2 bases on J, and the germline ends lie 3 bases apart. From the germline V gene, CDR1 is SGHDN and CDR2 is FVKESK.